Described below is a single TCR beta chain sequence and its context. The antigen it recognizes is unknown. Nothing much larger sits one base from this clone, and base qualities are not available. The sample comes from a study of blood T cells in healthy people across ages (dated by TCRdb to about 2015). Background on the whole study: Template switching captured roughly one uniquely barcoded TCR beta cDNA molecule per two T cells in model experiments. The study measured age-related changes in TCR beta repertoire diversity using deep sequencing normalized with unique cDNA molecular identifiers. To avoid experimental bias, donors of different ages were distributed randomly across sequencing lanes. Using the same blood draw, the study looked at two additional independent replicas of 1 million unique cDNA reads for two donors, one aged 18 to 29 and the other aged 80 or older. Donors were grouped into four age groups: young (average approximately 15 years), middle-aged (roughly 37), aged (62) and long-lived (around 80).

The method was 5' RACE. The sequencing machine was an Illumina HiSeq 2500. A second PCR of roughly 7 to 12 cycles was performed with a sample-barcoded 5' primer and a J-beta primer mix. A template-switch 5' adaptor carrying 12 random nucleotides introduced a unique molecular identifier onto each TCR beta cDNA molecule. At least 2.5 million CDR3-containing paired-end reads were obtained from each sample. First-strand cDNA synthesis was performed from all RNA using the Mint cDNA synthesis kit, with priming by a TRBC-specific oligonucleotide. Following uracil-DNA glycosylase treatment, a first 18-cycle PCR with universal primers M1SS and BC2_uni_R was performed on all cDNA. The original methods were these. Normalization of each sample was performed by random selection of 1 million high-quality reads, each carrying a distinct molecular identifier. Reads with shared molecular identifiers were discarded instead of being binned into consensus sequences. MiTCR, run with a Q25 quality threshold and the strictest error-elimination algorithm, handled CDR3 identification, clonotype clustering and error correction. A nonparametric unseen species model using Euler transformation provided a lower-bound estimate of total TCR beta diversity. TCRdb reworked the public reads: Q25 trimming with fastp, MiXCR clone assembly, productive beta chains retained. Each record represents a unique CDR3 protein, reported with the most common genes and DNA among its rows. These V and J calls rely on TCRdb rather than the paper's analysis. The sample table lists a few hundred thousand distinct CDR3 sequences, approximately 47% of them with a count of one. Jointly, the top ten make up under 65% of the sample.

Study-wide findings and limitations: As age increased, observed TCR beta diversity per million T cells dropped in a roughly linear way, and a significant reduction was already evident by age about 40. Since profiling was done on bulk unsorted PBMCs, naive and antigen-experienced compartments could not be conclusively compared. A strong correlation was found between observed TCR beta diversity and the percentage of naive T cells measured by flow cytometry. Because the CMV infection status of the donors was unknown, age-related changes in expanded clonotypes may potentially have been confounded. The long-lived group showed more naive CD4+ T cells, fewer expanded clones and increased TCR diversity than the aged group, suggesting age selection. Estimates of total diversity from one million sequenced T cells were regarded as lower bounds and underestimates.

The donors were under 40 Caucasian individuals from Russia, aged roughly 6 to 100 years, who were systemically healthy. Each donor gave roughly 9 milliliters of peripheral blood, drawn into EDTA-treated Vacutainer tubes. Ficoll-Paque density-gradient centrifugation was used to isolate PBMCs, with at least 6.5 million per sample. Total RNA was extracted from PBMCs with Trizol reagent, with at least 5 micrograms obtained per sample. The percentages of naive CD45RAhigh/CD27high T cells were determined by flow cytometry on a PBMC aliquot from every donor. Its CDR3 holds 15 amino acids, cysteine through phenylalanine. Just CDR3 DNA is preserved here, 45 bases in frame from base 1. Unmatched junction bases come to 5, with V trimmed by 3 bases and J by 3 bases. The germline V gene provides CDR1 SQVTM and CDR2 ANQGSEA.

The sample was blood. In this chain, TRBV29-1 is recombined with TRBJ2-3, and 11 bases in between align with TRBD2. The TCR sequence derives from a man between 60 and 75 years old in good health. The nucleotides are TGCAGCGTTGACCTACTAGCGGGAGTAACAGATACGCAGTATTTT. It encodes CSVDLLAGVTDTQYF.